This T cell receptor beta chain was recovered during a study of T-cell reconstitution after alpha-beta-depleted transplantation in children. This sample's TCRbeta library carried unique molecular identifier barcodes. TCRdb reprocessed the PCR reads with MiXCR, giving one entry per CDR3 protein. The top ten hold under 3% of the sample, which has about 500,000 distinct CDR3 sequences, approximately 30% seen once. The CDR3 extends over 14 amino acids. Looked up from germline, CDR1 is DFQATT and CDR2 is SNEGSKA (reference sequence). Trimming took 0 bases from V and 0 from J; bases not matched to a gene: 2. Only a few counts were recorded for this clonotype.

The source material was PBMCs from the stem cell graft donor, sampled from the stem cell graft. V and J are TRBV20-1 and TRBJ2-7, with TRBD1 matching 7 bases. This receptor was obtained from a human donor who donated a stem cell graft to a child with aplastic anemia. This chain's CDR3 is CSAREGTASYEQYF. CDR3 in DNA: TGCAGTGCTAGAGAGGGGACAGCCTCCTACGAGCAGTACTTC.